The T cell receptor (beta chain) under discussion was sequenced for a study of cytomegalovirus exposure and HLA in healthy donors. This clone was recorded once. Each donor was nominally healthy when sampled (though unrecorded immune exposures were likely). Amplification used 60 Vbeta primers and 13 Jbeta primers. Produced via immunoSEQ multiplex PCR; TCRdb's table is partial and in-frame only. The sample includes around 100,000 clones, around four fifths seen only once; the top ten take 4.5% to 7%. Germline values: CDR1 MDHEN, CDR2 SYDVKM. The CDR3 is 12 residues long. Trimming took off 6 bases at V and 8 bases at J, with 13 bases between the two ends.

The V call is TRBV28, the J call TRBJ1-2; D not resolved. The receptor was derived from a woman aged 18-35 years in good health and CMV-seropositive. Sequencing input: PBMCs. CDR3 DNA: TGTGCCAGCAGGGTTGCAGCGAAAGGCTACACCTTC. Amino acid sequence: CASRVAAKGYTF.